The 10 T cell receptor beta chains reported below all come from one sample, sequenced in a study of tumor and adjacent non-tumor tissue in lung cancer. The template was RNA from unsorted bulk tissue. Three rounds of nested PCR, following a modified ARM-PCR protocol, produced the TCRbeta library. TCRdb reprocessed the multiplex PCR reads with MiXCR, giving one entry per CDR3 protein. This sample carries 65,000 to 95,000 distinct CDR3 sequences, around 75% of them seen once, and the ten largest clones take about 14%. The specimen sequenced was lung tumor tissue. These receptor sequences come from a woman aged 50 to 65 with non-small cell lung cancer.

About this clonotype: A much more abundant neighbour one base away suggests this may be a read error. This sequence joins TRBV7-3 and TRBJ2-3; possibly TRBD1 or TRBD2 for D (5 bases each). This CDR3 spans 17 amino acids. The germline gives CDR1 SGHTA, CDR2 FQGTGA. CDR3 residues: CASSLFGEGRSTGTQYF. The CDR3 region has the DNA TGTGCCAGCAGCTTATTTGGTGAGGGCAGAAGCACAGGTACGCAGTATTTT.

This clonotype occurred many times. This rearrangement joins TRBV20-1 to TRBJ1-1, with D possibly matching TRBD1 (6 bases). V was clipped by 4 bases and J by 1 base, with 10 bases between them. The CDR3 covers 13 residues. Looked up from germline, CDR1 is DFQATT and CDR2 is SNEGSKA (reference sequence). CDR3 nucleotides: TGCAGTGCTACCCGGACAGCGAACACTGAAGCTTTCTTT. Its translation is CSATRTANTEAFF.

In the case of this clonotype: A read error may account for a junction end that differs from germline. The CDR3 protein is CASSYLTCYPRYNGQFF. The CDR3 bases are TGTGCCAGCAGTTACTTGACATGCTATCCCCGTTACAATGGGCAGTTCTTC. The chain links TRBV6-2 or TRBV6-3 to TRBJ2-1; D remains unclear. Per germline, CDR1 MNHEY and CDR2 SVGEGT. The CDR3 extends over 17 amino acids.

As regards this clonotype: The junction departs from germline at one end; a sequencing error may be responsible. The chain recombines TRBV6-2 or TRBV6-3 with TRBJ2-2; 13 bases agree with TRBD2. The CDR3 runs 17 residues. Germline CDR1 is MNHEY and CDR2 is SVGEGT. The CDR3 reads CASSTGTSGVNTGEMFF. The CDR3, as DNA: TGTGCTAGCAGTACGGGGACTAGCGGGGTGAACACCGGGGAGATGTTTTTT.

This clonotype was counted only a few times. The J gene is TRBJ2-2, the V gene TRBV20-1; possibly TRBD2 for D (5 bases). Trimming cost V 7 bases and J 15 bases, with 33 bases left between them. The CDR3 is 16 residues long. The germline CDR1 and CDR2 sequences are DFQATT and SNEGSKA (reference sequence). CDR3 coding DNA: TGCAGTGTCACCCCGATTGGGATTCTTGGCGCCGGGGAATTGTTTTTT. This translates into CSVTPIGILGAGELFF.

A note on this clonotype: Mismatch with germline at one junction end may stem from a read error. The genes are TRBV12-3 or TRBV12-4 and TRBJ2-3, with D maybe TRBD2 (6 bases). CDR3 length: 14 residues. CDR3 sequence: CASSLAGGSETQYF. DNA of the CDR3: TGTGCCAGCAGTTTAGCGGGAGGATCAGAAACGCAGTATTTT.

A word on this clonotype: One end of the junction fails to match germline, which may point to a read error. J is TRBJ2-7 and V is TRBV6-6; maybe TRBD2 (5 bases). The germline V gene encodes CDR1 MNHNY and CDR2 SVGAGI (reference sequence). The length of the CDR3 is 16 residues. CDR3 sequence: CASRSYRDHISYEQYF. CDR3 nucleotide sequence: TGTGCCAGCCGCTCATACCGGGATCACATCTCCTATGAGCAGTACTTC.

Concerning this clonotype itself: A read error may explain this, as a much larger clone is one base away. The chain links TRBV5-1 to TRBJ1-1; D not certain. The germline V gene has CDR1 SGHRS and CDR2 YFSETQ. The CDR3 runs 12 residues. This CDR3 is CARSDGRSEAFF. The CDR3 DNA sequence: TGCGCCCGCAGCGACGGGAGAAGTGAAGCTTTCTTT. The whole variable domain, filled in from reference TRBV5-1 and TRBJ1-1, reads KAGVTQTPRYLIKTRGQQVTLSCSPISGHRSVSWYQQTPGQGLQFLFEYFSETQRNKGNFPGRFSGRQFSNSRSEMNVSTLELGDSALYLCARSDGRSEAFFGQGTRLTVV.

On this clonotype itself: The junction differs from germline at one of its ends, possibly a read error. J is TRBJ1-1 and V is TRBV20-1; the match to TRBD1 covers 7 bases. CDR3 size: 14 residues. Looked up from germline, CDR1 is DFQATT and CDR2 is SNEGSKA (reference sequence). The CDR3 sequence is CSPRVLTGWIEAFF. In nucleotides, the CDR3 is TGCAGTCCTAGAGTCCTGACAGGGTGGATTGAAGCTTTCTTT.

V is TRBV4-1 and J is TRBJ2-3; 9 nucleotides agree with TRBD2. The germline gives CDR1 MGHRA, CDR2 YSYEKL. The CDR3 is 16 amino acids. The trim removed 2 bases at V and 15 bases at J, leaving 18 bases unmatched. The CDR3 coding sequence is TGCGCCAGCAGCCAATCGACTAGCGGAGGCCCAGATAAGCATTATTTT. Translating gives CASSQSTSGGPDKHYF.